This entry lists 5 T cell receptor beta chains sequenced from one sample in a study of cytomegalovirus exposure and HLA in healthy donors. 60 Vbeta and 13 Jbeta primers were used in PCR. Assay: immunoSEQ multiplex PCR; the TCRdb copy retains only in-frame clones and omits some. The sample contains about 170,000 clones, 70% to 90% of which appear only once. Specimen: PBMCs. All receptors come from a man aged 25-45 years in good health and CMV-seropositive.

CDR3 sequence (DNA): TGTGCCAGCAGCTTAGGCGGCGGGTTCTCCTACGAGCAGTACTTC. Translating it yields CASSLGGGFSYEQYF. V and J are TRBV7-6 and TRBJ2-7, with D maybe TRBD2 (5 bases). Germline CDR1 is SGHVS and CDR2 is FNYEAQ. V was trimmed by 1 base and J by 0 bases, leaving 10 bases between them. This CDR3 spans 15 amino acids.

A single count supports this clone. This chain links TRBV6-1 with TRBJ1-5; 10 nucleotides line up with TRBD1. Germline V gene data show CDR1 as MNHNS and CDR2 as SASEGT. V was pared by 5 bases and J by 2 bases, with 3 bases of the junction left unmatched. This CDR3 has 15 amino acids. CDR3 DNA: TGTGCCAGCAGTAGGGACAGGGGCGGCAATCAGCCCCAGCATTTT. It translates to CASSRDRGGNQPQHF.

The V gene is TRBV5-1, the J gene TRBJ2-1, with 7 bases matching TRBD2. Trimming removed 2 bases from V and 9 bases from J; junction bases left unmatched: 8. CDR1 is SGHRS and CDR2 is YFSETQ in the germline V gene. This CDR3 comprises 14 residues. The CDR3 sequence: CASSFETSWGEQFF. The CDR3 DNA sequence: TGCGCCAGCAGCTTTGAGACTAGCTGGGGTGAGCAGTTCTTC.

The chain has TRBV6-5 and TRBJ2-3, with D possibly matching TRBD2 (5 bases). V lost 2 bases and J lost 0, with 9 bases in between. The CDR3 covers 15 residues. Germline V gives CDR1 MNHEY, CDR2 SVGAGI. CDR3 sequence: CASSYGGPSTDTQYF. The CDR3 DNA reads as TGTGCCAGCAGTTACGGAGGCCCTAGCACAGATACGCAGTATTTT.

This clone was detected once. CDR3 protein: CASSIGLAAGNEQFF. For the CDR3, the DNA is TGTGCCAGTAGTATAGGGCTAGCGGCTGGGAATGAGCAGTTCTTC. The chain recombines TRBV19 with TRBJ2-1, with TRBD2 identical over 7 bases. The length of the CDR3 is 15 residues. J lost 7 bases, V lost 1 base, and 7 bases had no gene match. Germline V gene data show CDR1 as LNHDA and CDR2 as SQIVND (reference sequence).